These 16 T cell receptor beta chains came from one sample sequenced in a study of cytomegalovirus exposure and HLA in healthy donors. Primers for the PCR totalled 60 Vbeta and 13 Jbeta. Sequencing used immunoSEQ multiplex PCR; TCRdb keeps in-frame clones, though not all of them. The table records more than 95,000 clones, roughly three quarters of them present only once. Sequencing input: PBMCs. These receptors all stem from a woman aged 18-29 years in good health and CMV-seropositive.

The chain joins TRBV29-1 to TRBJ1-1; no firm D call. The germline V gene has CDR1 SQVTM and CDR2 ANQGSEA. This CDR3 comprises 14 residues. The V end lost 7 bases, the J end lost 5 bases, and 20 bases lay between the germline ends. The CDR3 DNA follows: TGCAGCGCTCTCATGGGAGCGGTGGGTACTGAAGCTTTCTTT. Its protein is CSALMGAVGTEAFF. Supplemented by reference TRBV29-1 and TRBJ1-1, the full variable domain reads SAVISQKPSRDICQRGTSLTIQCQVDSQVTMMFWYRQQPGQSLTLIATANQGSEATYESGFVIDKFPISRPNLTFSTLTVSNMSPEDSSIYLCSALMGAVGTEAFFGQGTRLTVV.

V and J are TRBV4-1 and TRBJ1-4; D perhaps matches TRBD1 (5 bases). Germline-derived CDR1 and CDR2 are MGHRA and YSYEKL. V was cut by 0 bases and J by 4 bases, with 9 bases left in between. The CDR3 totals 15 residues. CDR3 sequence: CASSQDGAGNEKLFF. The CDR3 DNA is TGCGCCAGCAGCCAAGATGGGGCTGGTAATGAAAAACTGTTTTTT.

This rearrangement joins TRBV30 to TRBJ1-1, with 7 nucleotides matching TRBD1. The CDR3 length is 15 residues. Per the germline V gene, CDR1 is GTSNPN and CDR2 is SVGIG (reference sequence). J gave up 12 bases and V 0 bases, and 16 bases lay outside the gene matches. CDR3 sequence: CAWSVPSDRSGGTFF. CDR3 sequence (DNA): TGTGCCTGGAGTGTACCTTCGGACAGGTCCGGGGGAACTTTCTTT. The full variable domain, rest sourced from reference TRBV30 and TRBJ1-1, is SQTIHQWPATLVQPVGSPLSLECTVEGTSNPNLYWYRQAAGRGLQLLFYSVGIGQISSEVPQNLSASRPQDRQFILSSKKLLLSDSGFYLCAWSVPSDRSGGTFFGQGTRLTVV.

This chain connects TRBV6-1 to TRBJ1-5, with D maybe TRBD1 (5 bases). CDR1 is MNHNS and CDR2 is SASEGT in the germline V gene. The CDR3 extends over 13 amino acids. Trimming removed 8 bases at V and 9 bases at J, with 17 bases between. The CDR3 region has the DNA TGTGCCAGCCTCCGGGGGTTCGAGCCGCCCCAGCATTTT. Amino acids: CASLRGFEPPQHF.

The gene calls are TRBV19 and TRBJ2-1; TRBD2 aligns across 7 bases. This CDR3 spans 16 amino acids. V trimming: 3 bases; J trimming: 5 bases; junction bases outside the gene matches: 10. CDR1 is LNHDA, CDR2 SQIVND, per germline (reference sequence). CDR3: CASSMRGGGTHNEQFF. As DNA, the CDR3 is TGTGCCAGTAGTATGAGGGGCGGGGGAACACACAATGAGCAGTTCTTC.

V usage is TRBV6-1 and J usage is TRBJ1-1, with a possible D match to TRBD1 (5 bases). Trimming left V 0 bases short and J 4 bases short, with 18 bases between. The CDR3 loop spans 17 amino acids. In germline, CDR1 is MNHNS, CDR2 SASEGT. CDR3 loop: CASSEAGEGPVGTEAFF. The CDR3 nucleotides are TGTGCCAGCAGTGAAGCGGGGGAGGGGCCCGTGGGCACTGAAGCTTTCTTT.

This clone has just one count. This rearrangement joins TRBV19 to TRBJ1-3; a possible D gene is TRBD1 (6 bases). V shed 4 bases and J shed 0 bases, with 19 bases lying between them. The CDR3 has 18 residues. The germline V gene has CDR1 LNHDA and CDR2 SQIVND (reference sequence). CDR3: CASSRLRGHENSGNTIYF. The CDR3 nucleotides read TGTGCCAGTAGTAGGCTCAGGGGTCATGAAAACTCTGGAAACACCATATATTTT.

This clone has more than one count but fewer than ten. The V gene is TRBV6-5, the J gene TRBJ1-3; D uncertain. The germline gives CDR1 MNHEY, CDR2 SVGAGI. The CDR3 is 13 residues long. V dropped 5 bases and J dropped 2 bases, with 7 bases sitting between them. The CDR3: CASSPRAGNTIYF. CDR3 DNA: TGTGCCAGCAGTCCCCGGGCTGGAAACACCATATATTTT.

The chain combines TRBV28 with TRBJ1-5; TRBD1 agrees at 9 bases. The CDR3 consists of 16 residues. Germline V gene lookup returns CDR1 MDHEN and CDR2 SYDVKM. The V gene end was trimmed by 10 bases and the J gene end by 0 bases; junction bases not matched to a gene: 10. The DNA for the CDR3 is TGTGCCACCGACAGGGGGGCTGAGGGTAGCAATCAGCCCCAGCATTTT. Encoded protein: CATDRGAEGSNQPQHF.

The rearrangement joins TRBV27 to TRBJ1-2, with 9 bases aligning to TRBD1. There are 15 residues in the CDR3. With 2 bases clipped from V and 6 bases from J, the junction kept 7 bases outside the gene matches. Germline loops: CDR1 MNHEY, CDR2 SMNVEV (reference sequence). CDR3 bases: TGTGCCAGCAGTTTAAGAACCGGGACAGGGCATGGCTACACCTTC. It translates to CASSLRTGTGHGYTF.

In its sample, this clone was seen a few times. The chain recombines TRBV27 with TRBJ2-3, with TRBD2 identical over 10 bases. CDR3 length equals 18 residues. V was pared by 5 bases and J by 10 bases, with 21 bases of the junction left unmatched. CDR1 and CDR2 (germline): MNHEY, SMNVEV (reference sequence). The CDR3 DNA reads TGTGCCAGCAGTAGGGTGGATGGACTAGCGGAGGGGGCTGGGGCGCAGTATTTT. Its translation is CASSRVDGLAEGAGAQYF.

The gene calls are TRBV18 and TRBJ1-5; D might be TRBD1 (6 bases). The CDR3 contains 14 residues. CDR1 is KGHSH, CDR2 LQKENI, per germline. Between the trimmed V and J ends, which lost 3 bases and 6 bases, there was a span of 12 bases. CDR3 nucleotides: TGTGCCAGCTCACCGCGGGGGGGCCGTCAGCCCCAGCATTTT. As protein: CASSPRGGRQPQHF.

This chain links TRBV4-2 with TRBJ2-1; TRBD2 agrees at 8 bases. CDR3 length: 17 amino acids. Trimming removed 2 bases from V and 7 bases from J; junction bases left unmatched: 13. Germline assignment: CDR1 LGHNA and CDR2 YNFKEQ. CDR3 region: CASSQLYGGRNGNEQFF. In nucleotides, the CDR3 is TGTGCCAGCAGCCAACTTTATGGCGGGAGGAATGGGAATGAGCAGTTCTTC.

This chain joins TRBV12-5 and TRBJ1-6; D is ambiguous. V was shortened by 7 bases and J by 13 bases, with 8 bases between the two germline ends. Germline lookup yields CDR1 LGHNT and CDR2 FRNRAP. This CDR3 contains 10 residues. The CDR3 bases are TGTGCTAGTGTTATGTGTCCCCTCCACTTT. It translates to CASVMCPLHF. Variable domain in full (rest from reference TRBV12-5 and TRBJ1-6): DARVTQTPRHKVTEMGQEVTMRCQPILGHNTVFWYRQTMMQGLELLAYFRNRAPLDDSGMPKDRFSAEMPDATLATLKIQPSEPRDSAVYFCASVMCPLHFGNGTRLTVT.

This clone was counted once. The V and J genes are TRBV7-3 and TRBJ1-5; D unresolved. The CDR3 is made up of 15 amino acids. The V and J ends lost 2 bases and 2 bases respectively, with 10 bases between them. Germline CDR1 is SGHTA and CDR2 is FQGTGA. The CDR3 sequence is CASSLDRVGNQPQHF. CDR3 in DNA: TGTGCCAGCAGCTTAGATCGGGTTGGCAATCAGCCCCAGCATTTT.

V is TRBV7-6 and J is TRBJ1-1; D remains unclear. Per the germline V gene, CDR1 is SGHVS and CDR2 is FNYEAQ. The V end lost 1 base, the J end lost 4 bases, and 10 bases lay between the germline ends. The CDR3 contains 14 residues. The CDR3 DNA follows: TGTGCCAGCAGCTTAGTCGAGTTGAGCACTGAAGCTTTCTTT. This sequence encodes CASSLVELSTEAFF.